This T cell receptor beta chain was obtained from a study of T cells in Graves' hyperthyroidism and ophthalmopathy. As for the study in general: Upon initial diagnosis and before any treatment, peripheral blood was collected.

Overall study findings and caveats: The model made its ophthalmopathy prediction, and onset followed a median approximately 6.5 months later. Expanded thyroid clonotypes (above 0.001) were mostly also found in blood.

In its sample, this clonotype was seen a few times. Its matching antigen is unknown. V gave up 3 bases and J gave up 5 bases; unmatched junction bases: 6. This CDR3 contains 15 residues. The germline V gene has CDR1 SGHNT and CDR2 YYREEE (reference sequence). TCR beta CDR3 regions were amplified from RNA. RT-PCR in the first round (using the HTBI primer set) targeted the TCR CDR3. Via MiXCR, TCRdb re-called the multiplex PCR reads, giving one row per CDR3 protein. The sample comprises about 530,000 distinct CDR3 sequences, approximately 17% of which are singletons, and under 20% rests with the top ten.

The chain employs TRBV5-4 and TRBJ2-2, with 8 bases matching TRBD1. This TCR derives from a woman aged 18-29 years with Graves' ophthalmopathy. Input material: blood. CDR3 loop: CASSWRTGRTGELFF. The CDR3 bases are TGTGCCAGCAGCTGGAGGACAGGGCGGACCGGGGAGCTGTTTTTT.